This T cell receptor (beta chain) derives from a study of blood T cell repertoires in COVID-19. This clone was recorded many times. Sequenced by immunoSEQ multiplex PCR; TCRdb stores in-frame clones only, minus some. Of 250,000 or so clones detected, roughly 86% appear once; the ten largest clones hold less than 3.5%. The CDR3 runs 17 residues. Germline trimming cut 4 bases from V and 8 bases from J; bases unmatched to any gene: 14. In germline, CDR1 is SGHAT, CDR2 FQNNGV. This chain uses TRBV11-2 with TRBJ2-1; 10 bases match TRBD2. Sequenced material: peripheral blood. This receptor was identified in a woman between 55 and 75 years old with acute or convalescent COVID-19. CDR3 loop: CASSSLAGGLNFYEQFF. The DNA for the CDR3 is TGTGCCAGCAGCTCCTTAGCGGGGGGTTTGAATTTCTATGAGCAGTTCTTC.